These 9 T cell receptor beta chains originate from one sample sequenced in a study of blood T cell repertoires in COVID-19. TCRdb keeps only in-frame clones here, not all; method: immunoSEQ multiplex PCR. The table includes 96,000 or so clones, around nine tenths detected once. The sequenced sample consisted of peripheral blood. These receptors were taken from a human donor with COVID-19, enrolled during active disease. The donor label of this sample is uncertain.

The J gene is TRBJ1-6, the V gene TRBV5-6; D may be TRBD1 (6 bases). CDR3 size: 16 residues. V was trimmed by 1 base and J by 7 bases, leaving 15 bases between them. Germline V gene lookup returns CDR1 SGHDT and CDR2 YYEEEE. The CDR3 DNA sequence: TGTGCCAGCAGCTTGCAGGGGAGACCCCTAAATTCACCCCTCCACTTT. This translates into CASSLQGRPLNSPLHF.

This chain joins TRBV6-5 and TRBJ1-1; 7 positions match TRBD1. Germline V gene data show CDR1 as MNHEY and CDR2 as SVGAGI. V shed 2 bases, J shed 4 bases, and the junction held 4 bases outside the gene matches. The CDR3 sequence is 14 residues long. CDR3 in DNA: TGTGCCAGCAGTTACGACAGGGACTTCACTGAAGCTTTCTTT. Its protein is CASSYDRDFTEAFF.

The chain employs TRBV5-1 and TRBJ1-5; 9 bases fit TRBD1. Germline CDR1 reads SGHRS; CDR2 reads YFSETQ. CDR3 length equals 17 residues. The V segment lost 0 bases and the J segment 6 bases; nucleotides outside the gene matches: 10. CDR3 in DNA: TGCGCCAGCAGCTTGGGAACCGGGACAGGGACGGGTCAGCCCCAGCATTTT. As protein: CASSLGTGTGTGQPQHF.

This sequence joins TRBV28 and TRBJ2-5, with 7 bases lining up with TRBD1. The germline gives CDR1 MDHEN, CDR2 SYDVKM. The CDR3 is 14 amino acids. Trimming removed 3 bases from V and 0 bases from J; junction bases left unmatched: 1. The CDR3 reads CASSLGTDQETQYF. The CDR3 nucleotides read TGTGCCAGCAGTTTGGGGACAGACCAAGAGACCCAGTACTTC.

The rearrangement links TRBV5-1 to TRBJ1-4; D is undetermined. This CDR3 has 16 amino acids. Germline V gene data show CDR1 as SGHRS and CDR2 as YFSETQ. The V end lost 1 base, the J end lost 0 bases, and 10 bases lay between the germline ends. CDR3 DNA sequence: TGCGCCAGCAGCTTGTCCCAGACACCAACTAATGAAAAACTGTTTTTT. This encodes CASSLSQTPTNEKLFF.

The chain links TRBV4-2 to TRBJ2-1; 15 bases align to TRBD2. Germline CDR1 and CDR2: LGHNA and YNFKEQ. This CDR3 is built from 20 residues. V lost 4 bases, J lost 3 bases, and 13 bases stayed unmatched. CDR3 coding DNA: TGTGCCAGCAGCCTAAGGTCCGGGACTAGCGGGGGGTTAGACTACAATGAGCAGTTCTTC. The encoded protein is CASSLRSGTSGGLDYNEQFF.

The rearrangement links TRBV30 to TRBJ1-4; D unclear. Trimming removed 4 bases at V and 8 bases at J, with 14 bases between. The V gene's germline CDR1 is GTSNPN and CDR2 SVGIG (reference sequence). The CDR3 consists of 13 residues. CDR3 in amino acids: CAWNEGIGEKLFF. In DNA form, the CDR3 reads TGTGCCTGGAACGAGGGAATCGGGGAAAAACTGTTTTTT.

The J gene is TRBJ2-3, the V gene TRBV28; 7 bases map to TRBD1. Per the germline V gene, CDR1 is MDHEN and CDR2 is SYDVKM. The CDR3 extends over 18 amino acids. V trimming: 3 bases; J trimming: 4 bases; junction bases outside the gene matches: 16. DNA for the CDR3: TGTGCCAGCAGTTTTTGGGGAGCATCAGGGGGTACGTCAGATACGCAGTATTTT. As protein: CASSFWGASGGTSDTQYF.

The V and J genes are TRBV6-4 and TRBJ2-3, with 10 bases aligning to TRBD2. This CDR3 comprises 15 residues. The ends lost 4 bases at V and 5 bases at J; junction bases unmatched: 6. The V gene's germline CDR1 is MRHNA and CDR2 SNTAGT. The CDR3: CASSVASGGGDTQYF. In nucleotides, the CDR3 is TGTGCCAGCAGTGTGGCCAGCGGGGGGGGAGATACGCAGTATTTT.